This T cell receptor beta chain is drawn from a study of blood T cell repertoires in COVID-19 (TCRdb year 2020). Background for the entire study: Samples covering the acute and convalescent phases of COVID-19 were provided by collaborators in the United States, Italy and Spain. The material from the prospective study consisted of cDNA or gDNA derived from T cells, B-cell-depleted T cells, or PBMCs. Deeply sampled blood TCRbeta repertoires from subjects exposed to, actively infected with, or recovered from COVID-19 were included in the dataset. A freely available public database, intended as a resource for researchers studying the immune response to SARS-CoV-2, is where the repertoires were released. The samples were drawn from two sources: the first 160 participants of the ongoing ImmuneRACE study, and over 950 subjects contributed by 6 global collaborators. Sample metadata almost always included a de-identified subject ID, COVID-19 status, age in years and sex. HLA class I and class II types, where available, came from metadata supplied by the sample provider rather than from assay-based typing. Overall study outcomes, separate from this receptor: Clinical and demographic metadata were provided uncurated, with the amount varying by source and participant.

On this clone: Its antigen has not been determined. Base quality data are lacking; no much larger clone is found one base away.

Based on the germline V gene, the CDR1 and CDR2 sequences are LGHNT and FRNRAP. V was cut back by 11 bases and J by 5 bases, leaving a gap of 7 bases between them. The CDR3 runs 10 residues from the cysteine to the phenylalanine. Just CDR3 DNA is preserved here, 30 bases in frame from base 1. One collaborating source in Seattle enrolled patients during active infection and followed them longitudinally through the course of disease. Whole blood was collected in K2EDTA tubes by collaborating institutions according to the institutions' own protocols. For TCRbeta analysis, collaborators shipped samples in one of three forms: frozen whole blood, isolated PBMCs, or DNA extracted from either of those sample types. The immunoSEQ Assay, a bias-controlled multiplex PCR, was used to amplify TCRbeta CDR3 regions from genomic DNA. As for the original processing: The number of nucleated cells in each sample was estimated by amplification of reference gene primers within the assay. To quantify the absolute abundance of each unique TCRbeta CDR3 rearrangement, sequence reads were collapsed and filtered. For each sample, productive Simpson clonality was calculated as the square root of Simpson's diversity index over productive rearrangements. The table comes from immuneACCESS by way of TCRdb, which keeps in-frame sequences with V and J called. Part of the clones is missing from these tables; in studies checked, under half for an unresolved V gene and the rest for unknown reasons. V, J and clone size are those of that table, while D and trimming were read from the DNA. A total of approximately 500,000 clones appear in this sample, roughly nine tenths of them only once. In total, the top ten clones hold 7.8% of the sample.

This TCR was sampled from a woman aged 45-65 years with COVID-19, enrolled during active disease. Sequencing was carried out using peripheral blood. Recombination linked TRBV12-5 to TRBJ2-1, and the D gene may be TRBD2, 5 bases matching. The bases are TGTGCTTCGGGGAACAATGAGCAGTTCTTC. The encoded protein is CASGNNEQFF. Full variable domain (CDR3 extended with the reference TRBV12-5 and TRBJ2-1 proteins): DARVTQTPRHKVTEMGQEVTMRCQPILGHNTVFWYRQTMMQGLELLAYFRNRAPLDDSGMPKDRFSAEMPDATLATLKIQPSEPRDSAVYFCASGNNEQFFGPGTRLTVL.